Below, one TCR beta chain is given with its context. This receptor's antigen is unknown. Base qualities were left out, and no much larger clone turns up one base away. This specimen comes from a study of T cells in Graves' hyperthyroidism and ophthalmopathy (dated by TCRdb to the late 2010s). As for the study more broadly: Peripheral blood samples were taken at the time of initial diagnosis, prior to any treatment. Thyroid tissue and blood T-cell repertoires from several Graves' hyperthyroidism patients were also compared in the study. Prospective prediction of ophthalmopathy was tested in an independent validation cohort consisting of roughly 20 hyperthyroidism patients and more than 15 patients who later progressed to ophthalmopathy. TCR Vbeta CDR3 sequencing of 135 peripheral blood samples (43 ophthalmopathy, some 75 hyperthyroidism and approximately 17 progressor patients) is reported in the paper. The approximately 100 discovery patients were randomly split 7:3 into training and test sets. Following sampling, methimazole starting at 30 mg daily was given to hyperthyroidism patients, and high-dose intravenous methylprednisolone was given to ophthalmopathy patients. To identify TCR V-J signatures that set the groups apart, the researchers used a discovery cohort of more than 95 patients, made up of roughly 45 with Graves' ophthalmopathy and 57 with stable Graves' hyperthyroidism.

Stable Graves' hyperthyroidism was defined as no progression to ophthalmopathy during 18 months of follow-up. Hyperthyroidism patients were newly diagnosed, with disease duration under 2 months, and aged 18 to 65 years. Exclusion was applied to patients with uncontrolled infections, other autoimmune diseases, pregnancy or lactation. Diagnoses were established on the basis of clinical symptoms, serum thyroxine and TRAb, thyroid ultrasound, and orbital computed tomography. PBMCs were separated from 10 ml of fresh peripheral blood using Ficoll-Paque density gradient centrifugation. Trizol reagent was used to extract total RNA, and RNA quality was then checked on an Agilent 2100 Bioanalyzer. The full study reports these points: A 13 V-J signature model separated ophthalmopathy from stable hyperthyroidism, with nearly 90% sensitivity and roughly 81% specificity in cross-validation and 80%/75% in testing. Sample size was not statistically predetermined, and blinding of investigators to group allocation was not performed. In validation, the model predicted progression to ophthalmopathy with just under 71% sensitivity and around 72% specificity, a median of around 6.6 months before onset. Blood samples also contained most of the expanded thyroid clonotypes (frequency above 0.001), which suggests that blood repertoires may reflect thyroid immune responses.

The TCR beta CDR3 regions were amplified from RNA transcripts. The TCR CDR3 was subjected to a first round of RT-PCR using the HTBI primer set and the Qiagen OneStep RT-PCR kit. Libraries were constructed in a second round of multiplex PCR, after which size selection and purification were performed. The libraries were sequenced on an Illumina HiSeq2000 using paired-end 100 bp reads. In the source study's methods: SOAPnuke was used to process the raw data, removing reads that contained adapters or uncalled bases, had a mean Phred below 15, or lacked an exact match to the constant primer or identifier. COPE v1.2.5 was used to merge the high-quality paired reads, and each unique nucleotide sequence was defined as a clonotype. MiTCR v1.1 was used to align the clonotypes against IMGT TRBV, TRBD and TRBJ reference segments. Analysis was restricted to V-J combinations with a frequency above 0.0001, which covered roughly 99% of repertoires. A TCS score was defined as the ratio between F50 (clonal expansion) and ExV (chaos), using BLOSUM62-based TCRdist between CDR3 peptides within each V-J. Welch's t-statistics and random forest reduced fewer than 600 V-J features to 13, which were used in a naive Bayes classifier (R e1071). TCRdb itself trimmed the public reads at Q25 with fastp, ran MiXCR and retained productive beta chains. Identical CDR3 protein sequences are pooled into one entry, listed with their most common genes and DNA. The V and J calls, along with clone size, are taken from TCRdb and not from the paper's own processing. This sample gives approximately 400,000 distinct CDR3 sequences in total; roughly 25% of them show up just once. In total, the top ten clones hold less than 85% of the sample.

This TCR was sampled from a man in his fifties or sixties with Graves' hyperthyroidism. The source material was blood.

CDR3 loop: CASSLSPVGPGELFF. The sequenced DNA: TGTGCCAGCAGCTTAAGCCCCGTGGGGCCCGGGGAGCTGTTTTTT. The chain uses TRBV7-9 and TRBJ2-2; TRBD1 could be the D gene, as 5 bases match. The germline ends are 13 bases apart after V is trimmed by 2 bases and J by 6 bases. There are 15 amino acids in the CDR3, from cysteine to phenylalanine inclusive. Only the CDR3 region is kept as DNA, spanning 45 bases read in frame from base 1. CDR1 SEHNR and CDR2 FQNEAQ are derived from the germline V gene (reference sequence).